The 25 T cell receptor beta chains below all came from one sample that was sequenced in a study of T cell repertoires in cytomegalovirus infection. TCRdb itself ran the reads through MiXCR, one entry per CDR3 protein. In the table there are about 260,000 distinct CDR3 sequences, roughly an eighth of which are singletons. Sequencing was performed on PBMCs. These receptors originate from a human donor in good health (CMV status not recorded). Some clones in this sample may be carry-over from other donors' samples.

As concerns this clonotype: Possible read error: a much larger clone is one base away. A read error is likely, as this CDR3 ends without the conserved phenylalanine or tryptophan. CDR3 DNA sequence: TGTGCCAGCAGCCGACAACAGGGTTCAGGAAACACCATATATCTT. This translates into CASSRQQGSGNTIYL. The genes are TRBV4-2 and TRBJ1-3; possible D gene TRBD1, 6 bases. The CDR3 loop spans 15 amino acids. Germline V gene lookup returns CDR1 LGHNA and CDR2 YNFKEQ. The V and J ends lost 4 bases and 4 bases respectively, with 14 bases between them.

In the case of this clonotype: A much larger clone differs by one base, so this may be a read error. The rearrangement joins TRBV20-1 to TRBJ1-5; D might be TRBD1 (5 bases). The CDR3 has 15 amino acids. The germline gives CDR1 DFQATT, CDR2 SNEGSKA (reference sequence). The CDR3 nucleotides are TGCAGTGCTAGAGAGGGGCTGGGAACGGGTCAGCCCCATCATTTT. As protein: CSAREGLGTGQPHHF.

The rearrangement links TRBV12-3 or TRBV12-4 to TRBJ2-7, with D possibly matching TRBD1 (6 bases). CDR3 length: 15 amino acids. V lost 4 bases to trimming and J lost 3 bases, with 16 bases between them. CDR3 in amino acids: CASSSTGQGNYEQYF. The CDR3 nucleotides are TGTGCCAGCAGTTCAACAGGGCAGGGTAACTACGAGCAGTACTTC.

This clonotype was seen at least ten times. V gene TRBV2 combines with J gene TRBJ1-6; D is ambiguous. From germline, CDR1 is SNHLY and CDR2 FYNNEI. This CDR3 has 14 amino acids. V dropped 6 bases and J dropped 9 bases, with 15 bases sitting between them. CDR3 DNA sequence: TGTGCCAGCAGGAAGTCCCTGGAGGGTTCACCCCTCCACTTT. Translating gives CASRKSLEGSPLHF.

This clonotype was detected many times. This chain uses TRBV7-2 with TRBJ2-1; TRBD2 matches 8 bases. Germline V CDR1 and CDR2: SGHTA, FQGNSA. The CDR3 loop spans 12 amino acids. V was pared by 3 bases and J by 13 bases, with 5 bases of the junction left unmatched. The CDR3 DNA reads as TGTGCCAGCAGCTTCCGCGGGGGGCGCCAGTTCTTC. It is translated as CASSFRGGRQFF. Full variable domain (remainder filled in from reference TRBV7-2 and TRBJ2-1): GAGVSQSPSNKVTEKGKDVELRCDPISGHTALYWYRQSLGQGLEFLIYFQGNSAPDKSGLPSDRFSAERTGGSVSTLTIQRTQQEDSAVYLCASSFRGGRQFFGPGTRLTVL.

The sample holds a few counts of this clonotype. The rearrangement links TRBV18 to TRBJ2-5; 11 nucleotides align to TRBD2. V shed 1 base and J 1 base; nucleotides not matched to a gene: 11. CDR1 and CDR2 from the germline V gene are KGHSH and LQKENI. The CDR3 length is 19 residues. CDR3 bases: TGTGCCAGCTCACCACTTGAGCCTAGCGGGGGGCTCCGCCAAGAGACCCAGTACTTC. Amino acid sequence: CASSPLEPSGGLRQETQYF.

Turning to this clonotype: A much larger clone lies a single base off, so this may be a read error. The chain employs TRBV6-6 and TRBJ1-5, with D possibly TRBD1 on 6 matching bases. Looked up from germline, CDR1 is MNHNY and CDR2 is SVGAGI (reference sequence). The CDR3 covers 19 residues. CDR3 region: CVSSLKRGAGTTGNQPQHF. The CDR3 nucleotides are TGTGTCAGCAGCTTAAAGCGGGGGGCGGGAACGACTGGCAATCAGCCCCAGCATTTT.

CDR3 in DNA: TGCAGTGCTCCCCCCCAGCCTAGCACAGATACGCAGTATTTT. This translates into CSAPPQPSTDTQYF. The chain is built from TRBV20-1 and TRBJ2-3; D is uncertain. Looked up from germline, CDR1 is DFQATT and CDR2 is SNEGSKA (reference sequence). The CDR3 runs to 14 residues. Trimming pared 5 bases from V and 0 bases from J, leaving 12 bases between.

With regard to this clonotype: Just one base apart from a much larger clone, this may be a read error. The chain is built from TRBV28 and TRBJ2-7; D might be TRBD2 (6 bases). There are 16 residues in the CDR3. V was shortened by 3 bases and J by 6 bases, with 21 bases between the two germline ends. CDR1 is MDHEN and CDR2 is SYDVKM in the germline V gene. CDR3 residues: CASSFRPSAGRSEQYF. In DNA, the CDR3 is TGTGCCAGCAGTTTCCGTCCATCGGCGGGAAGGAGCGAGCAGTACTTC.

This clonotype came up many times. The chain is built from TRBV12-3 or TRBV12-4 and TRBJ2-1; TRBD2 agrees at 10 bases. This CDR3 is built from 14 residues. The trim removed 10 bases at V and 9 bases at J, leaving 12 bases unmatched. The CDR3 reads CATRRVAGGLEQFF. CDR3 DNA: TGTGCCACCCGCCGGGTAGCGGGAGGTCTTGAGCAGTTCTTC.

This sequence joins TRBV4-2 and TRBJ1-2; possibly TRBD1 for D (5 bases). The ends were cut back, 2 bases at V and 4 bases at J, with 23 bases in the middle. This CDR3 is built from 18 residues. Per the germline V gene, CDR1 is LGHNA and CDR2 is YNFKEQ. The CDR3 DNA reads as TGTGCCAGCAGCCAAACCCCCCGGGCAGGGACTCCGATCTATGGCTACACCTTC. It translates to CASSQTPRAGTPIYGYTF.

The CDR3 region is CASSERPPETQYF. DNA of the CDR3: TGTGCCAGCAGTGAACGTCCGCCCGAGACCCAGTACTTC. The V and J genes are TRBV2 and TRBJ2-5; D unresolved. The germline gives CDR1 SNHLY, CDR2 FYNNEI. The CDR3 loop spans 13 amino acids. Trimming left V 2 bases short and J 5 bases short, with 9 bases between.

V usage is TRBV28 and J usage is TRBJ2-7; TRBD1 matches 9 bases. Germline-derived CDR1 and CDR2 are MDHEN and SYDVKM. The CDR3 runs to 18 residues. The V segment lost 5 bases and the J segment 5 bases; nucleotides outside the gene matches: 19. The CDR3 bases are TGTGCCAGCAGTCATCGCGTCCCCGGTGACAGGGGGGCGCACGAGCAGTACTTC. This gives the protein CASSHRVPGDRGAHEQYF.

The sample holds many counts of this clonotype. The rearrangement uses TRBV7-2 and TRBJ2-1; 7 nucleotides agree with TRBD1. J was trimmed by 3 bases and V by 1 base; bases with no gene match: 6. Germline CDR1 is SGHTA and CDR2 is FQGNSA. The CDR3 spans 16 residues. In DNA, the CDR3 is TGTGCCAGCAGCTTAGTCGGGACAGCCTACTACAATGAGCAGTTCTTC. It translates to CASSLVGTAYYNEQFF.

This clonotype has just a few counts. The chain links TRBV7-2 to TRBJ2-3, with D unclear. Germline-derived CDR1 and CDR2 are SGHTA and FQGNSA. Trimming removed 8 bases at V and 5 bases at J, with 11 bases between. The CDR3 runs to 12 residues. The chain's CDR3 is CASRRDVDTQYF. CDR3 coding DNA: TGTGCCAGCCGCAGAGACGTAGATACGCAGTATTTT.

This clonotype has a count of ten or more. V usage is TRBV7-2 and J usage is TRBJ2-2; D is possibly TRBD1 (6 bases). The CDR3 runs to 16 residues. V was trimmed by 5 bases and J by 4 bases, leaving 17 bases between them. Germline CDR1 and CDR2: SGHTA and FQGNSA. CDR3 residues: CASSPGHGVRTGELFF. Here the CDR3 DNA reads TGTGCCAGCAGCCCGGGACACGGGGTACGCACCGGGGAGCTGTTTTTT.

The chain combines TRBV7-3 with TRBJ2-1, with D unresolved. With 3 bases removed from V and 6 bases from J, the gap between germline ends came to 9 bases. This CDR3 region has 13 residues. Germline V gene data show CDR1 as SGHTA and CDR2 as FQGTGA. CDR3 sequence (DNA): TGTGCCAGCAGCTTGAATAGGGTCAATGAGCAGTTCTTC. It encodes CASSLNRVNEQFF.

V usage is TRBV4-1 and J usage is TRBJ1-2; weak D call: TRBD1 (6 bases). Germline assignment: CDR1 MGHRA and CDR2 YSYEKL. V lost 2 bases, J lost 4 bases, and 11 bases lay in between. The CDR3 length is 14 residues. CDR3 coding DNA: TGCGCCAGCAGCCAAAATCTAGGGGGCTATGGCTACACCTTC. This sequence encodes CASSQNLGGYGYTF.

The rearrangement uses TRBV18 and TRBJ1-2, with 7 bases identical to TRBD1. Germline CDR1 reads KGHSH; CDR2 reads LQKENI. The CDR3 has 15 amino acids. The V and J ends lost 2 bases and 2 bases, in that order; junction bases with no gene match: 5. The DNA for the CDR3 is TGTGCCAGCTCACCAGGGGACAGCAGGAACTATGGCTACACCTTC. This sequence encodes CASSPGDSRNYGYTF.

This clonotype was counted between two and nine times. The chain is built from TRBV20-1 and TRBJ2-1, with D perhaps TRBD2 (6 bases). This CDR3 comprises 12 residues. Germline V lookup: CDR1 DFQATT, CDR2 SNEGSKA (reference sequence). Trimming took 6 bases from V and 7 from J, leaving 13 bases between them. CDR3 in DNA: TGCAGTGCCCCCGGGACTGTGAATGAGCAGTTCTTC. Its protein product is CSAPGTVNEQFF.

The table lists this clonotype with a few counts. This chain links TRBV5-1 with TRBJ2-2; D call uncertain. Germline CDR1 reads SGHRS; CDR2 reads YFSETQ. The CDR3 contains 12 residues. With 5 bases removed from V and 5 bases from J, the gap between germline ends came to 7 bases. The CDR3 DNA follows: TGCGCCAGCAGGGGATCTACCGGGGAGCTGTTTTTT. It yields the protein CASRGSTGELFF.

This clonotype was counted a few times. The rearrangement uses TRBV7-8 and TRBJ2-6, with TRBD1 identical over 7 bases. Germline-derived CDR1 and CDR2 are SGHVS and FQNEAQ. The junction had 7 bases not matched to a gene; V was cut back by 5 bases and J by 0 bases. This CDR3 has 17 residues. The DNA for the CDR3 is TGTGCCAGCAGCCACACGGACAGGAGCTCTGGGGCCAACGTCCTGACTTTC. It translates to CASSHTDRSSGANVLTF.

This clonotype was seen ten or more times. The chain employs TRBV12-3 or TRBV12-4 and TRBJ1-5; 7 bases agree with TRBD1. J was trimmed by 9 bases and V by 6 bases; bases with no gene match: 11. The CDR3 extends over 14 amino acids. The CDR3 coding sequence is TGTGCCAGCAGCCGACAGGGAAGAGACATGCCCCAGCATTTT. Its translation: CASSRQGRDMPQHF.

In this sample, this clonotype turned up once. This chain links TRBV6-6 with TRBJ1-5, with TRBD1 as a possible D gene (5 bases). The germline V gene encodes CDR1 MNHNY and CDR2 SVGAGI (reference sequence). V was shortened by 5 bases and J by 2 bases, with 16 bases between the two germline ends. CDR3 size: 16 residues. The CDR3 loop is CASSARGRGGNQPQHF. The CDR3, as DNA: TGTGCCAGCAGTGCACGGGGGAGAGGGGGCAATCAGCCCCAGCATTTT.

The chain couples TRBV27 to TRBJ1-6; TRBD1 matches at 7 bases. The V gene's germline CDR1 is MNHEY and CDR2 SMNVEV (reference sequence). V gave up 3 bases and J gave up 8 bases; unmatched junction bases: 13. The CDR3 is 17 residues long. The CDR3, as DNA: TGTGCCAGCAGTTTTTGGGGCAGGGGGAGCGATCATTCACCCCTCCACTTT. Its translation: CASSFWGRGSDHSPLHF.